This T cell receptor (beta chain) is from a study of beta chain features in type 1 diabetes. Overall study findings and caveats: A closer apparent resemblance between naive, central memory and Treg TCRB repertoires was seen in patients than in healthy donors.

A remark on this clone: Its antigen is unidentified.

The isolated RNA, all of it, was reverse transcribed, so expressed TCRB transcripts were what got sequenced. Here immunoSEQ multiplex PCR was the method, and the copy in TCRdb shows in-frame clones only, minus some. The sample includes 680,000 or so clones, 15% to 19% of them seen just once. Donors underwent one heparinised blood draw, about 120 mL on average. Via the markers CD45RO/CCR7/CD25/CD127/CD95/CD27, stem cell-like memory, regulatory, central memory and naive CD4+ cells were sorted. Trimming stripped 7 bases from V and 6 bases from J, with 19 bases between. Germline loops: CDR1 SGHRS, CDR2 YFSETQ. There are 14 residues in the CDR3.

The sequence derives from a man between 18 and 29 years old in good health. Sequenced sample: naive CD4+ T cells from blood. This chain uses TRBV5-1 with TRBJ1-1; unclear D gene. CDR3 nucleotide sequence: TGCGCCAGCTGGATTGGTAGTCTAGGGTCTGAAGCTTTCTTT. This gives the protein CASWIGSLGSEAFF. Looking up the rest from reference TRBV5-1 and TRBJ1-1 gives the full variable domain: KAGVTQTPRYLIKTRGQQVTLSCSPISGHRSVSWYQQTPGQGLQFLFEYFSETQRNKGNFPGRFSGRQFSNSRSEMNVSTLELGDSALYLCASWIGSLGSEAFFGQGTRLTVV.